This is a list of T cell receptor beta chains from one sample in a study of a mutant IDH1 vaccine in newly diagnosed glioma. The table came from immunoSEQ multiplex PCR; TCRdb's copy has only in-frame clones and leaves some out. The table records about 83,000 clones, around four fifths of them present only once. No antigen has been identified for these receptors. This specimen was PBMCs, taken from a glioma patient whose treatment included an IDH1 peptide vaccine. Source of these receptors: a man aged 40-50 years with glioma. CDR3s include the opening cysteine and the closing phenylalanine or tryptophan. D genes are given only for firm matches.

TRBV19	TRBJ2-5	TRBD1	CASNSGTGKETQYF
TRBV7-2	TRBJ2-7	TRBD2	CASSLRGGPSYEQYF
TRBV5-1	TRBJ2-7	.	CASSFRRGGEQYF
TRBV5-1	TRBJ2-3	TRBD2	CASSWAGGRTDTQYF
TRBV9	TRBJ1-1	.	CASSVLLMSTEAFF
TRBV7-8	TRBJ1-2	.	CASSASWGGLSYGYTF
TRBV30	TRBJ2-5	.	CASTGLQETQYF
TRBV27	TRBJ2-1	TRBD1	CASSPEQGAYNEQFF
TRBV11-3	TRBJ2-7	.	CASSLGGSSYEQYF
TRBV18	TRBJ2-7	TRBD1	CASSPAGTAYEQYF
TRBV18	TRBJ2-5	.	CASSPRSGARETQYF
TRBV4-1	TRBJ2-7	.	CASSQATGSPYEQYF
TRBV2	TRBJ2-7	.	CASSLGLVSYEQYF
TRBV7-2	TRBJ1-2	TRBD1	CASSLDSRGPYTF
TRBV19	TRBJ1-5	TRBD1	CASSRGQGGRRQPQHF
TRBV5-6	TRBJ2-3	TRBD2	CASSFAGVSDTQYF
TRBV9	TRBJ2-5	.	CASSEGSETQYF
TRBV27	TRBJ1-5	.	CASSVLGQPQHF
TRBV5-1	TRBJ2-5	.	CASSLGPGSGETQYF
TRBV7-2	TRBJ2-7	TRBD2	CASSLCCGREASYEQYF
TRBV19	TRBJ2-1	.	CASRLDRSSYNEQFF
TRBV19	TRBJ1-1	.	CASQTGRGYSEAFF
TRBV2	TRBJ2-7	.	CASSTGYHEQYF
TRBV9	TRBJ2-1	TRBD2	CASSTLGTRGIEQFF
TRBV6-5	TRBJ1-2	.	CASISRTYGYTF
TRBV28	TRBJ1-5	.	CASSSAGQPQHF
TRBV7-2	TRBJ2-1	TRBD1	CASRRDRGPYNEQFF
TRBV7-2	TRBJ2-3	.	CASSSRPHTDTQYF
TRBV7-2	TRBJ2-2	.	CASSLGLSGELFF